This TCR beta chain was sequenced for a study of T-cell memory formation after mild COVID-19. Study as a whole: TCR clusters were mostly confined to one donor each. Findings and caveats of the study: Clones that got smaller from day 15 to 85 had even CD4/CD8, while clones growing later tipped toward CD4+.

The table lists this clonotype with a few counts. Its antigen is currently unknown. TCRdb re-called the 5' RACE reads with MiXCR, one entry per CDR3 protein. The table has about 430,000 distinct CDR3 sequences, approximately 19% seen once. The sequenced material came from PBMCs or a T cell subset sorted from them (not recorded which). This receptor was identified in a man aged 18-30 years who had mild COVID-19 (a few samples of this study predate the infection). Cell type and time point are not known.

The DNA of the CDR3 is TGTGCCAGTTCCGCCCACCCCTGGGAAAAACTGTTTTTT. Translated, it gives CASSAHPWEKLFF. This chain links TRBV2 with TRBJ1-4; unclear D gene. Trimming took off 9 bases at V and 8 bases at J, with 16 bases between the two ends. CDR3 length: 13 residues. Germline lookup yields CDR1 SNHLY and CDR2 FYNNEI.